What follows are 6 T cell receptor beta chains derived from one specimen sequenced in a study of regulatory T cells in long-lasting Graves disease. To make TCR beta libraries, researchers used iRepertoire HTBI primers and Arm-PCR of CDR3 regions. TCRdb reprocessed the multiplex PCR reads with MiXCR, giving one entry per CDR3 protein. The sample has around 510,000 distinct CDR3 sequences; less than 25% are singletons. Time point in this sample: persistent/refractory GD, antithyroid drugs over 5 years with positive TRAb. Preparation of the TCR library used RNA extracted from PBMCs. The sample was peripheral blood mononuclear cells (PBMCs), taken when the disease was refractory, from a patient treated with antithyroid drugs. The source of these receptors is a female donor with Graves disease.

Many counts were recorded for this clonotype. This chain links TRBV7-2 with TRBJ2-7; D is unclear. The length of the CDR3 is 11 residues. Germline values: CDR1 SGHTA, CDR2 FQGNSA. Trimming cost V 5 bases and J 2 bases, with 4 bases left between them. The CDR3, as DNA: TGTGCCAGCAGCCAAGCCTACGAGCAGTACTTC. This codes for CASSQAYEQYF.

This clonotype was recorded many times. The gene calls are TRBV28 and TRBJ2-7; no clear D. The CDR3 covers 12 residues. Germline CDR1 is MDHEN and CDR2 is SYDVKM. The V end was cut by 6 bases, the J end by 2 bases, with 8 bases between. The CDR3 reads CASSLQAYEQYF. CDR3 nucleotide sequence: TGTGCCAGCAGCCTCCAGGCCTACGAGCAGTACTTC.

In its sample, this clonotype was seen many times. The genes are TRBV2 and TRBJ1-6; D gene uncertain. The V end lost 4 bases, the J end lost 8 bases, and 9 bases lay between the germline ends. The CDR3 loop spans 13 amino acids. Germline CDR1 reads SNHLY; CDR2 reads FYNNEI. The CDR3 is CASSATGDSPLHF. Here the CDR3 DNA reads TGTGCCAGCAGTGCAACCGGGGATTCACCCCTCCACTTT.

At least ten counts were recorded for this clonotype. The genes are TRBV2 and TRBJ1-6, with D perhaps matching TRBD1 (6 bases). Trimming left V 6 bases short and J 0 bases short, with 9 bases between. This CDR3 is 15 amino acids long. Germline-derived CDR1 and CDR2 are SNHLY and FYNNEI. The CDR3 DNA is TGTGCCAGCAGAACAGGGAGCTCCTATAATTCACCCCTCCACTTT. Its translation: CASRTGSSYNSPLHF.

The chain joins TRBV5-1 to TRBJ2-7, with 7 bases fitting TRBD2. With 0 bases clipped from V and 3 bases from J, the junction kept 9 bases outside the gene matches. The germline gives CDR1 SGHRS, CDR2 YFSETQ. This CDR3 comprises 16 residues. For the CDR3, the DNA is TGCGCCAGCAGCTTGGCCGGACTAGGTTCTTTCTACGAGCAGTACTTC. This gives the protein CASSLAGLGSFYEQYF. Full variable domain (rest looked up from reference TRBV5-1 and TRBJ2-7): KAGVTQTPRYLIKTRGQQVTLSCSPISGHRSVSWYQQTPGQGLQFLFEYFSETQRNKGNFPGRFSGRQFSNSRSEMNVSTLELGDSALYLCASSLAGLGSFYEQYFGPGTRLTVT.

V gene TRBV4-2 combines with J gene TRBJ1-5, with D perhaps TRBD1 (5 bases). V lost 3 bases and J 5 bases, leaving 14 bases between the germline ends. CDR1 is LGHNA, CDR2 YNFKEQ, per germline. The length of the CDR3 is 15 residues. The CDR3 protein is CASSHLQEPYQPQHF. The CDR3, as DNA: TGTGCCAGCAGCCACCTACAGGAGCCTTATCAGCCCCAGCATTTT.